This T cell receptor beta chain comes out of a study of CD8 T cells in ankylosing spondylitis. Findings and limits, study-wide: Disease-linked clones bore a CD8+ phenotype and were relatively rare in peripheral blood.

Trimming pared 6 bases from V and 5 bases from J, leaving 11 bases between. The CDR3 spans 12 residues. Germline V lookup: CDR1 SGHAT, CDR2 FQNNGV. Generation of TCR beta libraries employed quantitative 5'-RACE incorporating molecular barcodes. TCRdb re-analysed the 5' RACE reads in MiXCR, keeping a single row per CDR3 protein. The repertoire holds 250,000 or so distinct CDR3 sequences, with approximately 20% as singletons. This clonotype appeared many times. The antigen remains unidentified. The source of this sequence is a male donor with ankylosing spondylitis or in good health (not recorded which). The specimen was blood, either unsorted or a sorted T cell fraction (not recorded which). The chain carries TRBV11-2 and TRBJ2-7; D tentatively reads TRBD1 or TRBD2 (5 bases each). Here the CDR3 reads CASSLGRNEQYF. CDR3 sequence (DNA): TGTGCCAGCAGTCTGGGACGAAACGAGCAGTACTTC.